The sequence of this T cell receptor beta chain was determined in a study of T cell responses to AZD1222 COVID-19 vaccine. Data came from immunoSEQ multiplex PCR; TCRdb stores just in-frame clones and leaves some out. There are roughly 100,000 clones in the sample; 88% occur only once, and 20% to 25% lies in the top ten. Germline assignment: CDR1 SGHAT and CDR2 FQNNGV. The CDR3 has 15 residues. Trimming at V came to 4 bases and at J to 6 bases, leaving 6 bases not matched to a gene. Source: peripheral blood, taken on day 0 of AZD1222 vaccination. The TCR was taken from an adult in good health. This chain connects TRBV11-2 to TRBJ2-1; 10 bases fit TRBD1. The CDR3 bases are TGTGCCAGCAGCTCTTCACGGGACAGGGGCAATGAGCAGTTCTTC. Its protein is CASSSSRDRGNEQFF.